These 29 T cell receptor beta chains originate from one sample sequenced in a study of control samples from healthy donors and cancer patients. This table comes from immunoSEQ multiplex PCR, and its TCRdb copy is limited to in-frame clones, with some not included. The repertoire includes approximately 150,000 clones, approximately 94% of them detected once, and around 13% sits in the top ten. The sequenced sample consisted of PBMCs. The receptor set was obtained from a man in his 60s with colorectal cancer.

This chain connects TRBV28 to TRBJ1-1; TRBD1 agrees at 7 bases. This CDR3 comprises 14 residues. Germline V gene data show CDR1 as MDHEN and CDR2 as SYDVKM. V shed 2 bases, J shed 3 bases, and the junction held 3 bases outside the gene matches. CDR3 region: CASSLRGPHTEAFF. DNA for the CDR3: TGTGCCAGCAGTTTAAGGGGGCCGCACACTGAAGCTTTCTTT.

V usage is TRBV4-2 and J usage is TRBJ1-3, with 10 nucleotides matching TRBD1. CDR1 is LGHNA and CDR2 is YNFKEQ in the germline V gene. This CDR3 is built from 14 residues. The J segment lost 9 bases and the V segment lost 0 bases, leaving 2 bases of the junction unmatched. As DNA, the CDR3 is TGTGCCAGCAGCCAAGAGGACAGGGGGTTCACCATATATTTT. This codes for CASSQEDRGFTIYF.

The chain couples TRBV30 to TRBJ1-3; D is unresolved. The germline V gene encodes CDR1 GTSNPN and CDR2 SVGIG (reference sequence). Trimming removed 0 bases at V and 0 bases at J, with 3 bases between. The CDR3 spans 13 residues. CDR3 amino acids: CAWSVTSGNTIYF. In nucleotides, the CDR3 is TGTGCCTGGAGTGTCACCTCTGGAAACACCATATATTTT. The full variable domain, rest sourced from reference TRBV30 and TRBJ1-3, is SQTIHQWPATLVQPVGSPLSLECTVEGTSNPNLYWYRQAAGRGLQLLFYSVGIGQISSEVPQNLSASRPQDRQFILSSKKLLLSDSGFYLCAWSVTSGNTIYFGEGSWLTVV.

The chain employs TRBV4-3 and TRBJ1-5; TRBD1 is a possible D gene (5 bases). The CDR3 consists of 14 residues. V lost 4 bases to trimming and J lost 3 bases, with 10 bases between them. CDR1 is LGHNA, CDR2 YSLEER, per germline. This CDR3 is CASSPSGTNQPQHF. CDR3 sequence (DNA): TGCGCCAGCAGCCCCTCGGGGACCAATCAGCCCCAGCATTTT.

The chain carries TRBV20-1 and TRBJ1-1, with TRBD1 as a possible D gene (6 bases). CDR1 and CDR2 from the germline V gene are DFQATT and SNEGSKA (reference sequence). The CDR3 sequence is 11 residues long. CDR3 nucleotides: TGCATCGTACAGGGCTACACTGAAGCTTTCTTT. Protein: CIVQGYTEAFF.

The chain has TRBV11-2 and TRBJ1-2, with 9 bases matching TRBD1. This CDR3 contains 15 residues. Germline loops: CDR1 SGHAT, CDR2 FQNNGV. Unmatched junction bases numbered 8, after V lost 5 bases and J lost 4 bases. Here the CDR3 reads CASSPQTGGSYGYTF. CDR3 nucleotide sequence: TGTGCCAGCAGCCCACAGACAGGGGGAAGCTATGGCTACACCTTC.

The rearrangement uses TRBV30 and TRBJ1-1; D is ambiguous. Trimming stripped 4 bases from V and 1 base from J, with 7 bases between. The CDR3 consists of 12 residues. CDR1 GTSNPN and CDR2 SVGIG come from the germline V gene (reference sequence). The CDR3 loop is CAWIAANTEAFF. As DNA, the CDR3 is TGTGCCTGGATTGCTGCGAACACTGAAGCTTTCTTT.

The genes are TRBV5-4 and TRBJ2-2, with D possibly TRBD1 on 6 matching bases. Germline CDR1 and CDR2: SGHNT and YYREEE (reference sequence). The V end lost 10 bases, the J end lost 6 bases, and 16 bases lay between the germline ends. The CDR3 sequence is 13 residues long. The CDR3 DNA is TGTGCCGGATCCAAGGACAGACCCGGGGAGCTGTTTTTT. It specifies CAGSKDRPGELFF.

The sample holds a few counts of this clone. V usage is TRBV19 and J usage is TRBJ2-7; the match to TRBD2 covers 7 bases. Looked up from germline, CDR1 is LNHDA and CDR2 is SQIVND (reference sequence). The CDR3 sequence is 14 residues long. Trimming cost V 5 bases and J 4 bases; bases outside gene matches: 8. CDR3 nucleotides: TGTGCCAGTAGTGTCCCTGGGAGGGAGTACGAGCAGTACTTC. Translated, it gives CASSVPGREYEQYF.

As regards this clone: The same CDR3 also results from other DNA sequences found in this sample. V is TRBV5-1 and J is TRBJ2-5; 7 positions match TRBD1. The CDR3 spans 14 residues. The junction had 5 bases not matched to a gene; V was cut back by 4 bases and J by 2 bases. The germline V gene encodes CDR1 SGHRS and CDR2 YFSETQ. The CDR3 DNA is TGCGCCAGCAGCCCGGGGACAGTACAAGAGACCCAGTACTTC. Translation gives CASSPGTVQETQYF. Full variable domain (outside the CDR3, taken from reference TRBV5-1 and TRBJ2-5): KAGVTQTPRYLIKTRGQQVTLSCSPISGHRSVSWYQQTPGQGLQFLFEYFSETQRNKGNFPGRFSGRQFSNSRSEMNVSTLELGDSALYLCASSPGTVQETQYFGPGTRLLVL.

The rearrangement joins TRBV18 to TRBJ1-1; 9 bases map to TRBD1. The CDR3 runs 16 residues. J gave up 1 base and V 1 base, and 4 bases lay outside the gene matches. The V gene's germline CDR1 is KGHSH and CDR2 LQKENI. CDR3 sequence reads: CASSPQGQGTNTEAFF. The CDR3 bases are TGTGCCAGCTCACCACAAGGACAGGGGACGAACACTGAAGCTTTCTTT.

The V gene is TRBV27, the J gene TRBJ1-1; D is unclear. Germline V gene data show CDR1 as MNHEY and CDR2 as SMNVEV (reference sequence). CDR3 length equals 12 residues. V lost 5 bases to trimming and J lost 6 bases, with 10 bases between them. In DNA form, the CDR3 reads TGTGCCAGCAGTCACCATGGGGCTGAAGCTTTCTTT. This encodes CASSHHGAEAFF.

The J gene is TRBJ2-7, the V gene TRBV5-4; 7 bases match TRBD1. V was clipped by 0 bases and J by 6 bases; unmatched bases: 9. Germline V CDR1 and CDR2: SGHNT, YYREEE (reference sequence). The CDR3 extends over 15 amino acids. In DNA form, the CDR3 reads TGTGCCAGCAGCTTGGAGGGGACAGCGAGGGCCGAGCAGTACTTC. Protein: CASSLEGTARAEQYF. Drawing the rest from reference TRBV5-4 and TRBJ2-7, the complete variable domain is ETGVTQSPTHLIKTRGQQVTLRCSSQSGHNTVSWYQQALGQGPQFIFQYYREEENGRGNFPPRFSGLQFPNYSSELNVNALELDDSALYLCASSLEGTARAEQYFGPGTRLTVT.

The chain recombines TRBV6-2 or TRBV6-3 with TRBJ1-1; tentatively, D is TRBD1 (5 bases). The V and J ends lost 5 bases and 0 bases respectively, with 10 bases between them. Per germline, CDR1 MNHEY and CDR2 SVGEGT. This CDR3 spans 14 amino acids. The DNA of the CDR3 is TGTGCCAGCAGTACTGGACACCTGAACACTGAAGCTTTCTTT. Its translation is CASSTGHLNTEAFF.

The chain couples TRBV13 to TRBJ2-2; TRBD2 matches at 10 bases. CDR1 and CDR2 from the germline V gene are PRHDT and FYEKMQ (reference sequence). The V gene end was trimmed by 6 bases and the J gene end by 9 bases; junction bases not matched to a gene: 13. The CDR3 spans 16 residues. The CDR3 region has the DNA TGTGCCAGCAGTCAACAACCGGGACTAGCGATCCGGGAGCTGTTTTTT. It is translated as CASSQQPGLAIRELFF.

The rearrangement links TRBV18 to TRBJ2-5; D possibly corresponds to TRBD2 (6 bases). The CDR3 consists of 13 residues. V lost 0 bases and J lost 4, with 6 bases in between. The V gene's germline CDR1 is KGHSH and CDR2 LQKENI. As DNA, the CDR3 is TGTGCCAGCTCACCACCGGGGGGAGAGACCCAGTACTTC. Amino acid sequence: CASSPPGGETQYF. Supplemented by reference TRBV18 and TRBJ2-5, the full variable domain reads NAGVMQNPRHLVRRRGQEARLRCSPMKGHSHVYWYRQLPEEGLKFMVYLQKENIIDESGMPKERFSAEFPKEGPSILRIQQVVRGDSAAYFCASSPPGGETQYFGPGTRLLVL.

The CDR3 DNA is TGTGCCGTAAGGGGGGGCTGGAACACTGAAGCTTTCTTT. Its protein product is CAVRGGWNTEAFF. The chain uses TRBV6-5 and TRBJ1-1, with D possibly being TRBD1 (6 bases). Trimming cost V 11 bases and J 1 base, with 14 bases left between them. The CDR3 runs to 13 residues. Germline V gives CDR1 MNHEY, CDR2 SVGAGI.

The chain employs TRBV28 and TRBJ1-2, with D tentatively TRBD1 (6 bases). The germline V and J ends were trimmed by 3 bases and 8 bases, with 13 bases remaining between them. Per the germline V gene, CDR1 is MDHEN and CDR2 is SYDVKM. The CDR3 runs to 13 residues. For the CDR3, the DNA is TGTGCCAGCAGTTTGATCGGGGGCGGCGGCTACACCTTC. Protein: CASSLIGGGGYTF.

The chain carries TRBV2 and TRBJ2-7; 10 bases are a match to TRBD1. The V segment lost 7 bases and the J segment 2 bases; nucleotides outside the gene matches: 2. The CDR3 is 13 residues long. The V gene's germline CDR1 is SNHLY and CDR2 FYNNEI. CDR3 DNA sequence: TGTGCCAGCAAAGGGACAGGGGCCTACGAGCAGTACTTC. This codes for CASKGTGAYEQYF.

The chain recombines TRBV5-1 with TRBJ2-5; no reliable D call. Trimming shortened V by 4 bases and J by 4 bases, and 11 bases separated the two germline ends. This CDR3 comprises 13 residues. CDR1 is SGHRS, CDR2 YFSETQ, per germline. The CDR3 nucleotides are TGCGCCAGCAGCCGCGGACGCGGAGAGACCCAGTACTTC. Translated, it gives CASSRGRGETQYF.

The chain carries TRBV12-3 or TRBV12-4 and TRBJ2-2; D gene uncertain. The CDR3 loop spans 13 amino acids. V lost 7 bases and J lost 5, with 11 bases in between. The CDR3, as DNA: TGTGCCAGCACCCGGACGTTAACCGGGGAGCTGTTTTTT. Amino acid sequence: CASTRTLTGELFF.

CDR3 bases: TGTGCCAGCAGCGGGTCTGAGATAACTGAAGCTTTCTTT. Protein product: CASSGSEITEAFF. The chain joins TRBV12-3 or TRBV12-4 to TRBJ1-1, with unresolved D. The CDR3 has 13 residues. Deletions cut 6 bases from V and 5 bases from J, with 13 bases between.

For the CDR3, the DNA is TGTGCCAGCAGCACGGGACGGGGTAGCTCTGGGGCCAACGTCCTGACTTTC. It yields the protein CASSTGRGSSGANVLTF. V is TRBV7-9 and J is TRBJ2-6; perhaps D is TRBD1 or TRBD2 (5 bases each). V was shortened by 5 bases and J by 0 bases, with 14 bases between the two germline ends. Germline V lookup: CDR1 SEHNR, CDR2 FQNEAQ (reference sequence). The CDR3 loop spans 17 amino acids.

The rearrangement links TRBV19 to TRBJ1-3; D gene ambiguous. The length of the CDR3 is 14 residues. V dropped 5 bases and J dropped 0 bases, with 8 bases sitting between them. Germline assignment: CDR1 LNHDA and CDR2 SQIVND (reference sequence). The CDR3 DNA follows: TGTGCCAGTAGTCCCGGTCACTCTGGAAACACCATATATTTT. Its translation is CASSPGHSGNTIYF.

This clone was counted a single time. V is TRBV3-1 (or the pseudogene TRBV3-2) and J is TRBJ2-3; 11 nucleotides line up with TRBD2. Germline values: CDR1 LGHDT, CDR2 YNNKEL (reference sequence). The CDR3 runs to 17 residues. The V and J ends lost 0 bases and 3 bases, in that order; junction bases with no gene match: 5. Written as DNA, the CDR3 is TGTGCCAGCAGCCAAGACCTAGCGGGGGGATTGACAGATACGCAGTATTTT. Protein sequence: CASSQDLAGGLTDTQYF.

The CDR3 DNA reads as TGTGCCAGCAGTGTCGCCACAGGGGCCCCCAGCACTGAAGCTTTCTTT. This encodes CASSVATGAPSTEAFF. V is TRBV6-4 and J is TRBJ1-1; 7 nucleotides agree with TRBD1. The J segment lost 4 bases and the V segment lost 4 bases, leaving 12 bases of the junction unmatched. The CDR3 is 16 amino acids. Germline CDR1 MRHNA, CDR2 SNTAGT.

The gene calls are TRBV6-5 and TRBJ1-3; D may be TRBD1 (5 bases). Germline lookup yields CDR1 MNHEY and CDR2 SVGAGI. The CDR3 has 13 residues. Between the trimmed V and J ends, which lost 6 bases and 3 bases, there was a span of 9 bases. The CDR3 coding sequence is TGTGCCAGCAGGGGGGGTGTTGGAAACACCATATATTTT. It is translated as CASRGGVGNTIYF.

The rearrangement joins TRBV19 to TRBJ1-1; 11 bases align to TRBD1. CDR3 length: 14 amino acids. The germline V gene encodes CDR1 LNHDA and CDR2 SQIVND (reference sequence). V was clipped by 4 bases and J by 14 bases; unmatched bases: 12. The DNA for the CDR3 is TGTGCCAGTAGTAATCCGGGACAGGGGGGGCCGGTATTCTTT. Protein product: CASSNPGQGGPVFF.

The rearrangement links TRBV6-5 to TRBJ2-6, with D perhaps TRBD2 (5 bases). This CDR3 has 12 residues. Between the trimmed V and J ends, which lost 10 bases and 4 bases, there was a span of 8 bases. Germline V gene lookup returns CDR1 MNHEY and CDR2 SVGAGI. DNA for the CDR3: TGTGCCACAAGAGGGGGGGCCAACGTCCTGACTTTC. This gives the protein CATRGGANVLTF.